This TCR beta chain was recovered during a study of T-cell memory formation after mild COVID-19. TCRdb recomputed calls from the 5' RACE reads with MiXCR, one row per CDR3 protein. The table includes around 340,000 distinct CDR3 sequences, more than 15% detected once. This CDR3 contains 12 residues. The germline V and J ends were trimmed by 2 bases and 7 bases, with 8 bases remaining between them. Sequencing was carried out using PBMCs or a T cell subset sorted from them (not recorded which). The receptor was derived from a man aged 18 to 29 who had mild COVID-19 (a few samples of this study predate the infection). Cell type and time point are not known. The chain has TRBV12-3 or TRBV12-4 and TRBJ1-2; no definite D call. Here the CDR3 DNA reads TGTGCCAGCAGTTTATGGGAGGGTGGCTACACCTTC. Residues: CASSLWEGGYTF.